Listed below are T cell receptor beta chains from one sample, sequenced in a study of PD-L1 blockade in urothelial cancer. TCRdb's table, derived via immunoSEQ multiplex PCR, lists solely in-frame clones and lacks some. The sample includes about 72,000 clones, under 90% of them seen just once. The specimen comprised PBMCs, sampled around atezolizumab (anti-PD-L1) treatment. Receptors were obtained from a man between 65 and 80 years old with urothelial cancer. Each CDR3 is given with its conserved first and last residue. The D gene is left open where the match is weak. Clone size is stated in some rows and not others, as once, few, many or a class when expanded.

J gene | clone size | D gene | V gene | CDR3 DNA | CDR3 protein
TRBJ1-5 | once | . | TRBV5-5 | TGTGCCAGCAGCTTGGCCCCAGGGAATCAGCCCCAGCATTTT | CASSLAPGNQPQHF
TRBJ2-7 | . | . | TRBV27 | TGTGCCAGCAGTTTAAGTCGAGTCTCCTACGAGCAGTACTTC | CASSLSRVSYEQYF
TRBJ2-1 | . | . | TRBV6-6 | TGTGCCAGCAGTTTCGGGACAAACTACAATGAGCAGTTCTTC | CASSFGTNYNEQFF
TRBJ2-1 | . | TRBD1 | TRBV5-1 | TGCGCCAGCAGCTTGGGGACAGGGGATTGGCCCACCTACAATGAGCAGTTCTTC | CASSLGTGDWPTYNEQFF
TRBJ2-3 | . | . | TRBV6-5 | TGTGCCAGCAGTTACTCGCGCTTCACAGATACGCAGTATTTT | CASSYSRFTDTQYF
TRBJ2-6 | once | . | TRBV7-9 | TGTGCCAGCAGCTTTGCGGATTCTGGGGCCAACGTCCTGACTTTC | CASSFADSGANVLTF
TRBJ2-7 | . | TRBD1 | TRBV5-1 | TGCGCCAGCAGCATAGGGACAGGGGGTTACGAGCAGTACTTC | CASSIGTGGYEQYF
TRBJ2-7 | . | TRBD1 | TRBV6-5 | TGTGCCAGCAGTTACTCGAGGGGGCTTCCCTACTACGAGCAGTACTTC | CASSYSRGLPYYEQYF
TRBJ1-4 | . | . | TRBV6-1 | TGTGCCAGCATCGGCCGGGCAACTAATGAAAAACTGTTTTTT | CASIGRATNEKLFF
TRBJ1-1 | few | . | TRBV19 | TGTGCCAGTAAACTTCGGCAGGGAGGCACTGAAGCTTTCTTT | CASKLRQGGTEAFF
TRBJ2-6 | . | TRBD1 | TRBV18 | TGTGCCAGCTCACTGTTACAGGGGTACGCTACCTCTGGGGCCAACGTCCTGACTTTC | CASSLLQGYATSGANVLTF
TRBJ2-5 | few | TRBD2 | TRBV29-1 | TGCAGCGCTACGGGAGGGAGAGGGCAAGAGACCCAGTACTTC | CSATGGRGQETQYF
TRBJ2-5 | . | TRBD1 | TRBV7-9 | TGTGCCAGCAGCCTGGGGGACAGGGAGTCAGAGACCCAGTACTTC | CASSLGDRESETQYF
TRBJ2-1 | . | TRBD1 | TRBV7-3 | TGTGCCAGCAGCACCACCGGGACAGGGTTCAATGAGCAGTTCTTC | CASSTTGTGFNEQFF